Below, one T cell receptor beta chain is given with its context. Its antigen is unknown. This CDR3 has 13 residues. J gave up 4 bases and V 0 bases, and 3 bases lay outside the gene matches. CDR1 is DFQATT, CDR2 SNEGSKA, per germline (reference sequence). TCRdb used MiXCR to reprocess the RT-PCR reads, holding one entry per CDR3 protein. The table has a few hundred thousand distinct CDR3 sequences, 20% to 25% seen once; the top ten hold about 9.4%. This entry comes from a study of response to subunit inactivated influenza vaccine. Whole-study findings and limits: T cells newly recruited by each seasonal influenza vaccination are few, the authors suggested.

Sequenced material: PBMCs from blood, taken about 20 months after vaccination. The chain is built from TRBV20-1 and TRBJ2-7, with 7 bases aligning to TRBD1. This sequence originates from a man in his fifties or sixties who received an inactivated influenza vaccine. The CDR3 here is CSAREGGEYEQYF. The CDR3 DNA is TGCAGTGCTAGAGAAGGGGGCGAATACGAGCAGTACTTC.